The 14 T cell receptor beta chains presented below share a single source sample, sequenced in a study of blood T cell repertoires in COVID-19. Generated by immunoSEQ multiplex PCR, the TCRdb table keeps only in-frame clones and is missing some. In the table there are approximately 80,000 clones, around 81% of which are singletons. The source material was peripheral blood. The receptors were sampled from an older woman with acute or convalescent COVID-19.

The genes are TRBV6-6 and TRBJ1-6; 9 bases match TRBD1. J was trimmed by 7 bases and V by 11 bases; bases with no gene match: 9. CDR1 is MNHNY, CDR2 SVGAGI, per germline (reference sequence). The CDR3 runs 14 residues. The CDR3 loop reads CAAAPDRGNSPLHF. The CDR3 DNA sequence: TGTGCCGCCGCCCCAGACAGGGGGAATTCACCCCTCCACTTT.

The CDR3, as DNA: TGTGCCAGCAGTGAATCCCAGGGCACTGAAGCTTTCTTT. It translates to CASSESQGTEAFF. V gene TRBV6-1 combines with J gene TRBJ1-1, with D perhaps matching TRBD1 (5 bases). This CDR3 has 13 residues. Trimming left V 2 bases short and J 4 bases short, with 8 bases between. CDR1 and CDR2 (germline): MNHNS, SASEGT.

The V and J genes are TRBV27 and TRBJ2-1, with TRBD2 matching over 8 bases. The germline V gene encodes CDR1 MNHEY and CDR2 SMNVEV (reference sequence). CDR3 size: 16 residues. The ends lost 5 bases at V and 4 bases at J; junction bases unmatched: 10. In DNA form, the CDR3 reads TGTGCCAGCAGTCTCGGCGCGGGGGGCTTTTACAATGAGCAGTTCTTC. Translated: CASSLGAGGFYNEQFF.

J is TRBJ2-1 and V is TRBV6-5; weak D call: TRBD1 (5 bases). The V and J ends lost 4 bases and 12 bases respectively, with 13 bases between them. CDR3 length: 12 amino acids. Germline V gives CDR1 MNHEY, CDR2 SVGAGI. The CDR3 coding sequence is TGTGCCAGCAGTTCCCAGGGCCTGGGGCAGTTCTTC. Residues: CASSSQGLGQFF.

The gene calls are TRBV5-1 and TRBJ2-1, with TRBD1 identical over 7 bases. CDR3 length: 13 amino acids. Losses at the gene ends were 4 bases for V and 5 bases for J; bases not matched to a gene: 3. Germline CDR1 SGHRS, CDR2 YFSETQ. The CDR3 DNA is TGCGCCAGCAGCCCGGGACAGAACAATGAGCAGTTCTTC. Protein product: CASSPGQNNEQFF.

The V call is TRBV28, the J call TRBJ1-1, with a tentative D call TRBD1 (5 bases). Per germline, CDR1 MDHEN and CDR2 SYDVKM. CDR3 length: 12 amino acids. Trimming stripped 8 bases from V and 5 bases from J, with 12 bases between. Here the CDR3 reads CASRGGGTEAFF. The CDR3 DNA reads TGTGCCAGCCGGGGTGGGGGGACTGAAGCTTTCTTT.

The chain is built from TRBV10-3 and TRBJ1-1; a weak D match, TRBD1 (5 bases). This CDR3 has 13 amino acids. Germline V lookup: CDR1 ENHRY, CDR2 SYGVKD. The ends were cut back, 4 bases at V and 1 base at J, with 7 bases in the middle. The CDR3 bases are TGTGCCATCAGTGCGACAGAGAACACTGAAGCTTTCTTT. Translating it yields CAISATENTEAFF.

The chain recombines TRBV30 with TRBJ1-1; TRBD1 is a possible D gene (5 bases). From germline, CDR1 is GTSNPN and CDR2 SVGIG (reference sequence). This CDR3 has 12 residues. The V end was cut by 4 bases, the J end by 6 bases, with 12 bases between. This CDR3 reads CAWTSAGPEAFF. In DNA, the CDR3 is TGTGCCTGGACTTCGGCGGGGCCTGAAGCTTTCTTT.

This chain connects TRBV30 to TRBJ1-2; 7 bases fit TRBD1. The germline V gene encodes CDR1 GTSNPN and CDR2 SVGIG (reference sequence). CDR3 length equals 12 residues. After removal of 8 bases from V and 8 bases from J, the junction contained 11 bases not matched to a gene. The CDR3 DNA follows: TGTGCCAGTAGAAAGGGGGCTTGGGGCTACACCTTC. Translation gives CASRKGAWGYTF.

The chain joins TRBV7-9 to TRBJ2-2, with D perhaps matching TRBD1 (5 bases). Germline V CDR1 and CDR2: SEHNR, FQNEAQ (reference sequence). Trimming stripped 5 bases from V and 0 bases from J, with 22 bases between. This CDR3 contains 19 residues. CDR3 bases: TGTGCCAGCAGCCCAGGGTGGATAGAACTCTACGCGAACACCGGGGAGCTGTTTTTT. Protein sequence: CASSPGWIELYANTGELFF.

This clone has just one count. The chain has TRBV7-9 and TRBJ2-7, with 10 bases identical to TRBD1. In germline, CDR1 is SEHNR, CDR2 FQNEAQ (reference sequence). The V segment lost 4 bases and the J segment 5 bases; nucleotides outside the gene matches: 5. This CDR3 spans 14 amino acids. The CDR3 nucleotides read TGTGCCAGCAGCTGGGGACAGGGGACCGACGAGCAGTACTTC. The encoded protein is CASSWGQGTDEQYF.

The chain uses TRBV5-4 and TRBJ1-3; D perhaps matches TRBD1 (5 bases). The V end lost 4 bases, the J end lost 2 bases, and 13 bases lay between the germline ends. This CDR3 has 15 amino acids. Germline V lookup: CDR1 SGHNT, CDR2 YYREEE (reference sequence). The CDR3 sequence is CASSHTGTAGNTIYF. CDR3 nucleotides: TGTGCCAGCAGCCATACCGGGACTGCTGGAAACACCATATATTTT.

V and J are TRBV2 and TRBJ2-7; the match to TRBD2 covers 7 bases. Trimming cost V 4 bases and J 1 base; bases outside gene matches: 7. Germline loops: CDR1 SNHLY, CDR2 FYNNEI. The CDR3 spans 15 residues. The CDR3: CASSGGGLISYEQYF. The DNA of the CDR3 is TGTGCCAGCAGTGGGGGGGGTTTGATTTCCTACGAGCAGTACTTC. Together with reference TRBV2 and TRBJ2-7, the CDR3 gives the full variable domain: EPEVTQTPSHQVTQMGQEVILRCVPISNHLYFYWYRQILGQKVEFLVSFYNNEISEKSEIFDDQFSVERPDGSNFTLKIRSTKLEDSAMYFCASSGGGLISYEQYFGPGTRLTVT.

The V and J genes are TRBV30 and TRBJ1-1, with a weak D call TRBD1 (5 bases). This CDR3 region has 13 residues. V dropped 2 bases and J dropped 2 bases, with 9 bases sitting between them. In germline, CDR1 is GTSNPN, CDR2 SVGIG (reference sequence). The CDR3 region is CAWSSDRNTEAFF. As DNA, the CDR3 is TGTGCCTGGAGTTCCGACAGAAACACTGAAGCTTTCTTT. The complete variable domain, with remaining parts taken from reference TRBV30 and TRBJ1-1, reads SQTIHQWPATLVQPVGSPLSLECTVEGTSNPNLYWYRQAAGRGLQLLFYSVGIGQISSEVPQNLSASRPQDRQFILSSKKLLLSDSGFYLCAWSSDRNTEAFFGQGTRLTVV.